This TCR beta chain was observed in a study of T cell responses to AZD1222 COVID-19 vaccine. Study-level points and caveats: Vaccine-related CD4 TCRs covered spike, predominating at 160-218 and 743-854. A rise in Spike-specific TCR breadth and depth followed two AZD1222 doses.

Worth noting for this clone: Its cognate antigen is unknown.

Sequencing was performed with immunoSEQ multiplex PCR; in TCRdb, only in-frame clones are kept and a portion is missing. The data contain roughly 190,000 clones, approximately 89% of them singletons. The CDR3 runs 13 residues. Per germline, CDR1 MRHNA and CDR2 SNTAGT. The ends were cut back, 6 bases at V and 2 bases at J, with 10 bases in the middle. The TCR comes from an adult who received the AZD1222 COVID-19 vaccine. This chain joins TRBV6-4 and TRBJ1-1; D is perhaps TRBD1 (6 bases). Sequencing used peripheral blood, obtained 28 days after the second AZD1222 dose. The CDR3 sequence: CASSMDRNTEAFF. For the CDR3, the DNA is TGTGCCAGCAGCATGGACAGAAACACTGAAGCTTTCTTT.